This passage covers 17 T cell receptor beta chains from one sample sequenced in a study of human T cells and chemical hapten exposure. Each CDR3 protein is one row after TCRdb ran MiXCR on the RACE reads. Found here are just over 90,000 distinct CDR3 sequences, approximately 8.2% of them singletons; the top ten hold 2.9%. Noted time point: healthy volunteer bleed at 2 weeks. The authors' total RNA extraction used unfractionated whole blood. Sequencing was carried out using whole blood. The source of these receptors is a female donor in good health. Some clones in this sample may be carry-over from other donors' samples.

This clonotype appeared a few times. J is TRBJ2-1 and V is TRBV20-1, with TRBD1 matching over 7 bases. V shed 7 bases, J shed 4 bases, and the junction held 10 bases outside the gene matches. The CDR3 sequence is 14 residues long. The germline V gene encodes CDR1 DFQATT and CDR2 SNEGSKA (reference sequence). CDR3 amino acids: CSGLPDRTYNEQFF. CDR3 DNA: TGCAGTGGCCTCCCGGACAGGACATACAATGAGCAGTTCTTC.

On this clonotype: A clone one base away is much larger, so this may be a read error. The chain carries TRBV24-1 and TRBJ2-3; D not resolved. Germline V lookup: CDR1 KGHDR, CDR2 SFDVKD. This CDR3 has 14 residues. V lost 7 bases and J 6 bases, leaving 16 bases between the germline ends. This CDR3 is CATSETSPRDTQYF. For the CDR3, the DNA is TGTGCCACCAGCGAAACGAGTCCCCGGGATACGCAGTATTTT.

CDR3 in DNA: TGTGCCACCAGTGATGGGACTAGCGGGAGGGCCGACAATGAGCAGTTCTTC. This gives the protein CATSDGTSGRADNEQFF. This rearrangement joins TRBV24-1 to TRBJ2-1; 16 bases are shared with TRBD2. The germline V gene has CDR1 KGHDR and CDR2 SFDVKD. V was pared by 3 bases and J by 5 bases, with 3 bases of the junction left unmatched. The CDR3 is made up of 17 amino acids.

The chain employs TRBV30 and TRBJ1-2, with 9 bases aligning to TRBD1. The germline CDR1 and CDR2 sequences are GTSNPN and SVGIG (reference sequence). The CDR3 spans 14 residues. With 3 bases clipped from V and 4 bases from J, the junction kept 6 bases outside the gene matches. The CDR3 DNA follows: TGTGCCTGGAGGGAAACAGGGGGCGGCTATGGCTACACCTTC. Protein: CAWRETGGGYGYTF.

This clonotype has a handful of counts. The chain links TRBV7-2 to TRBJ2-3, with 10 bases fitting TRBD1. Germline CDR1 reads SGHTA; CDR2 reads FQGNSA. The CDR3 length is 12 residues. V lost 1 base and J lost 13; bases outside the gene matches: 2. The CDR3 region is CASSLDGTGEYF. The CDR3 bases are TGTGCCAGCAGCTTAGACGGGACAGGGGAGTATTTT.

This clonotype was seen a few times. The chain recombines TRBV5-1 with TRBJ2-5; no clear D. The CDR3 is 12 residues long. The ends were cut back, 4 bases at V and 0 bases at J, with 4 bases in the middle. From germline, CDR1 is SGHRS and CDR2 YFSETQ. The CDR3 DNA follows: TGCGCCAGCAGCCCGAACCAAGAGACCCAGTACTTC. Its protein is CASSPNQETQYF.

This rearrangement joins TRBV7-9 to TRBJ1-5; maybe TRBD1 (5 bases). V shed 5 bases and J shed 2 bases, with 10 bases lying between them. Looked up from germline, CDR1 is SEHNR and CDR2 is FQNEAQ (reference sequence). The CDR3 is 14 residues long. CDR3 nucleotides: TGTGCCAGCAGCCACGGGGGAGGCAATCAGCCCCAGCATTTT. This gives the protein CASSHGGGNQPQHF.

At least ten counts were recorded for this clonotype. The chain joins TRBV20-1 to TRBJ2-7, with 8 bases aligning to TRBD1. Per the germline V gene, CDR1 is DFQATT and CDR2 is SNEGSKA (reference sequence). V lost 4 bases, J lost 6 bases, and 11 bases stayed unmatched. The CDR3 consists of 14 residues. CDR3 in amino acids: CSANRRDRNSEQYF. The DNA of the CDR3 is TGCAGTGCTAACCGCCGGGACAGGAATTCCGAGCAGTACTTC.

V usage is TRBV7-2 and J usage is TRBJ1-6; D is undetermined. The V end was cut by 2 bases, the J end by 7 bases, with 15 bases between. The CDR3 sequence is 16 residues long. Germline CDR1 reads SGHTA; CDR2 reads FQGNSA. The CDR3 region is CASSLLGSHGNSPLHF. The CDR3 DNA follows: TGTGCCAGCAGCTTATTAGGCTCACACGGGAATTCACCCCTCCACTTT.

The chain carries TRBV12-3 or TRBV12-4 and TRBJ1-6, with D perhaps TRBD1 (6 bases). This CDR3 has 15 amino acids. V dropped 2 bases and J dropped 7 bases, with 12 bases sitting between them. Written as DNA, the CDR3 is TGTGCCAGCAGTTTAACCGGGACACAGAATTCACCCCTCCACTTT. Protein: CASSLTGTQNSPLHF.

This clonotype was observed many times. J is TRBJ2-1 and V is TRBV11-2; 13 bases line up with TRBD2. The CDR3 has 18 residues. The germline V gene encodes CDR1 SGHAT and CDR2 FQNNGV. J lost 0 bases, V lost 2 bases, and 4 bases had no gene match. For the CDR3, the DNA is TGTGCCAGCAGCTTACCCCGGACTAGCGGGAGCTCCTACAATGAGCAGTTCTTC. It yields the protein CASSLPRTSGSSYNEQFF. The variable domain in full, completed from reference TRBV11-2 and TRBJ2-1, reads EAGVAQSPRYKIIEKRQSVAFWCNPISGHATLYWYQQILGQGPKLLIQFQNNGVVDDSQLPKDRFSAERLKGVDSTLKIQPAKLEDSAVYLCASSLPRTSGSSYNEQFFGPGTRLTVL.

This clonotype was recorded many times. The chain uses TRBV2 and TRBJ2-3, with D perhaps assigned TRBD1 or TRBD2 (5 bases each). In germline, CDR1 is SNHLY, CDR2 FYNNEI. The CDR3 has 14 amino acids. V lost 7 bases, J lost 8 bases, and 19 bases lay in between. For the CDR3, the DNA is TGTGCCAGCACCGGGGTTGAGGGGTTGGCTACGCAGTATTTT. The encoded protein is CASTGVEGLATQYF.

In its sample, this clonotype was seen a few times. J is TRBJ2-1 and V is TRBV15; 8 bases line up with TRBD2. The CDR3 is made up of 17 amino acids. V was pared by 3 bases and J by 5 bases, with 12 bases of the junction left unmatched. The germline CDR1 and CDR2 sequences are LNHNV and YYDKDF (reference sequence). The CDR3 DNA reads as TGTGCCACCAGCAGGGGGGGGGGGAGCGGGAGAGACAATGAGCAGTTCTTC. Translated, it gives CATSRGGGSGRDNEQFF. The variable domain in full, with the rest retrieved from reference TRBV15 and TRBJ2-1, is DAMVIQNPRYQVTQFGKPVTLSCSQTLNHNVMYWYQQKSSQAPKLLFHYYDKDFNNEADTPDNFQSRRPNTSFCFLDIRSPGLGDTAMYLCATSRGGGSGRDNEQFFGPGTRLTVL.

This clonotype was detected ten times or more. The chain uses TRBV20-1 and TRBJ1-2, with unresolved D. The V end was cut by 3 bases, the J end by 2 bases, with 10 bases between. The CDR3 length is 13 residues. Germline V gives CDR1 DFQATT, CDR2 SNEGSKA (reference sequence). CDR3 in amino acids: CSASKGRNYGYTF. The CDR3 DNA sequence: TGCAGTGCTAGCAAAGGGCGGAACTATGGCTACACCTTC.

This clonotype showed up just a few times. This rearrangement joins TRBV19 to TRBJ1-2; a possible D gene is TRBD1 (5 bases). Germline V gene data show CDR1 as LNHDA and CDR2 as SQIVND (reference sequence). The length of the CDR3 is 13 residues. V lost 3 bases to trimming and J lost 6 bases, with 11 bases between them. As DNA, the CDR3 is TGTGCCAGTAGTATTCGAGGGGATAATGGCTACACCTTC. It translates to CASSIRGDNGYTF.

This clonotype was detected only a few times. The V and J genes are TRBV15 and TRBJ1-1; no clear D. The germline V gene encodes CDR1 LNHNV and CDR2 YYDKDF (reference sequence). Trimming stripped 0 bases from V and 11 bases from J, with 16 bases between. The CDR3 spans 14 residues. CDR3 DNA: TGTGCCACCAGCAGAGATCTTCAGGTTAGGTCGGCTTTCTTT. It is translated as CATSRDLQVRSAFF.

This clonotype was recorded many times. This chain uses TRBV23-1 with TRBJ2-3, with D possibly called TRBD1 or TRBD2 (6 bases each). TRBV23-1 is recorded as an ORF, its role being uncertain. This CDR3 spans 19 amino acids. Trimming pared 6 bases from V and 0 bases from J, leaving 25 bases between. CDR3 in amino acids: CASSQLRGRTPYSTDTQYF. The CDR3 region has the DNA TGCGCCAGCAGCCAACTAAGGGGGAGGACTCCTTATAGCACAGATACGCAGTATTTT.